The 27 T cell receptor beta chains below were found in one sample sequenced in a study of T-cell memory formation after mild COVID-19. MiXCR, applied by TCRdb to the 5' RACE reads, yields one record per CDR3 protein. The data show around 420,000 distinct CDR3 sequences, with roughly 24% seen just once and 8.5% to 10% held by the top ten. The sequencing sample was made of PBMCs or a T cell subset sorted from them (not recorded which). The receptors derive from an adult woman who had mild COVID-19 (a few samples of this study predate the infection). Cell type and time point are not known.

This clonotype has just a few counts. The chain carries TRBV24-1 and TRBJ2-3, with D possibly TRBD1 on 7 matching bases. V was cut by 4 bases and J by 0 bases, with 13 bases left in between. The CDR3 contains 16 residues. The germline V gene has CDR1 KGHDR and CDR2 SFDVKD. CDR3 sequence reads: CATSDLQGTSTDTQYF. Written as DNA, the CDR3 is TGTGCCACCAGTGACTTACAGGGGACTAGCACAGATACGCAGTATTTT.

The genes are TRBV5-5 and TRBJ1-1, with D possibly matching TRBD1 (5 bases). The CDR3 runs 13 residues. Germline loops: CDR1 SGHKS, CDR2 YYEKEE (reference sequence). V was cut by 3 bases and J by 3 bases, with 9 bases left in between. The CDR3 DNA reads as TGTGCCAGCAGCTCTCCAGGGTACACTGAAGCTTTCTTT. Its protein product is CASSSPGYTEAFF.

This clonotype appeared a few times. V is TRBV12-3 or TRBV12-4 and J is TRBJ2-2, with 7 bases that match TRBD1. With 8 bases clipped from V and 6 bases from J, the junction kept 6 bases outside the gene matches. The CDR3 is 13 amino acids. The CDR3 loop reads CASLNRGSGELFF. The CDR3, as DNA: TGTGCCAGCCTAAACAGGGGATCCGGGGAGCTGTTTTTT.

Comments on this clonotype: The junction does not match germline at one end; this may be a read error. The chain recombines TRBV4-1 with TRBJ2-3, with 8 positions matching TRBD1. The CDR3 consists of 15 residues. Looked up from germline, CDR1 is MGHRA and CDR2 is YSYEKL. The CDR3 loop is CASSQGQGSPDTQYF. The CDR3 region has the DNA TGCGCCAGCAGCCAAGGACAGGGGAGTCCAGATACGCAGTATTTC.

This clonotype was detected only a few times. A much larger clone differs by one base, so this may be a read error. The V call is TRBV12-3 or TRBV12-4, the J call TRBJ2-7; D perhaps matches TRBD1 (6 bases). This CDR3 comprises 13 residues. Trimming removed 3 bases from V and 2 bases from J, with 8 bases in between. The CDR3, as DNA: TGTGCCAGCAGTTTGAACAGGGCCTACGAGCAGTACTTC. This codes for CASSLNRAYEQYF.

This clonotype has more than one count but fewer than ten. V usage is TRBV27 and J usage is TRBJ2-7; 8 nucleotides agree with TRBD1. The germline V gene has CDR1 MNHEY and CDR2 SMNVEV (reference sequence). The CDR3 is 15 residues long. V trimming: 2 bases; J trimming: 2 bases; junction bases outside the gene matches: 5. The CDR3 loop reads CASSLGTGFTYEQYF. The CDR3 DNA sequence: TGTGCCAGCAGTTTAGGGACAGGATTTACCTACGAGCAGTACTTC.

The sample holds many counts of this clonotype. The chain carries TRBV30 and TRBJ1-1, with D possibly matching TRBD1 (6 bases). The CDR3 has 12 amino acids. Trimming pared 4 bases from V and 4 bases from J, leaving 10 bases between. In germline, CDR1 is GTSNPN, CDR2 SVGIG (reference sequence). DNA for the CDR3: TGTGCCTGGAACAGGGAAAGCACTGAAGCTTTCTTT. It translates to CAWNRESTEAFF.

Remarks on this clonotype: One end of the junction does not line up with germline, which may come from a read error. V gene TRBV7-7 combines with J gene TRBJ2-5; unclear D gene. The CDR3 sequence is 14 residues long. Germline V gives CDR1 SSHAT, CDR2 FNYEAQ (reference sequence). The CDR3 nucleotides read TGTGCTAGCAGCTTAGCCCCCGAAGAGGAGACCCAGTACTTC. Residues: CASSLAPEEETQYF.

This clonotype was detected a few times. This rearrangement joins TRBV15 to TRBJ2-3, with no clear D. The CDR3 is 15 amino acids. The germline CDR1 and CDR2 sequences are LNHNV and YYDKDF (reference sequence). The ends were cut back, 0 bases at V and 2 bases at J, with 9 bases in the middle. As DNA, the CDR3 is TGTGCCACCAGCAGAGAATTGATTACCACAGATACGCAGTATTTT. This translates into CATSRELITTDTQYF.

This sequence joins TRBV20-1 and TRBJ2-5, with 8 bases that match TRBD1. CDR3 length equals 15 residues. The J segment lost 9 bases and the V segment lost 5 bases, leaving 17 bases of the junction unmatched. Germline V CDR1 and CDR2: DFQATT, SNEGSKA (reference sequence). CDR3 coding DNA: TGCAGTGCTTGTCCCTCAGGGGGCAAGATTGGGGCCCAGTACTTC. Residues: CSACPSGGKIGAQYF.

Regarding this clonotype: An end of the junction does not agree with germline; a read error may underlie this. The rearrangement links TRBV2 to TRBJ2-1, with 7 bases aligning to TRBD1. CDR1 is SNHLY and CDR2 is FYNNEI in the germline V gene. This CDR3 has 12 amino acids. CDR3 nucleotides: TGTGCCAGCAGCGAAGACAGGGATGAGCAGTTCTTC. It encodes CASSEDRDEQFF.

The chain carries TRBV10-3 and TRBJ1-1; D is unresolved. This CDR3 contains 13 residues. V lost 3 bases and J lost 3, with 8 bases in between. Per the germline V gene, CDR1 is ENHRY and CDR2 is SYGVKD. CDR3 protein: CAISERVDTEAFF. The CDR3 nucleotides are TGTGCCATCAGTGAAAGGGTGGACACTGAAGCTTTCTTT.

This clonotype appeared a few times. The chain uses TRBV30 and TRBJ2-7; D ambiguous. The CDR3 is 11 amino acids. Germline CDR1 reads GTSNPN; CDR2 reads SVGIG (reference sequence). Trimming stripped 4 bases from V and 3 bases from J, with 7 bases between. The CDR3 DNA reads TGTGCCTGGATTTCTATCTACGAGCAGTACTTC. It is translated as CAWISIYEQYF.

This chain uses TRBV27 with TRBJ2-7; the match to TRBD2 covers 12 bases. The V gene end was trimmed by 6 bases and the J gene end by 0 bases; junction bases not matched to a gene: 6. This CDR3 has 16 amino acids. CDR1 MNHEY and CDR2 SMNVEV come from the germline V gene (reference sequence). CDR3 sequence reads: CASRERTSGNSYEQYF. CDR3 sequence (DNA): TGTGCCAGCAGAGAGCGGACTAGCGGGAACTCCTACGAGCAGTACTTC.

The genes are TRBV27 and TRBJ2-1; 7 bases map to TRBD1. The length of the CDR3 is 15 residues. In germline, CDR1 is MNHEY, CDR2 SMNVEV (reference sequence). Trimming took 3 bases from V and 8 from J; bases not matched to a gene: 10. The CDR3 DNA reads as TGTGCCAGCAGTTTTTACGACAGGGCCGGGGATGAGCAGTTCTTC. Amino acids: CASSFYDRAGDEQFF.

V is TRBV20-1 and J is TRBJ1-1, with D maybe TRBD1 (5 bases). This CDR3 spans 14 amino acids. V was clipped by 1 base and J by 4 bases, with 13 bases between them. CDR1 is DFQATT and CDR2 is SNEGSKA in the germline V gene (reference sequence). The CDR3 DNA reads TGCAGTGCTAGAGTTCCAGGGAGGGGCACTGAAGCTTTCTTT. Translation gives CSARVPGRGTEAFF.

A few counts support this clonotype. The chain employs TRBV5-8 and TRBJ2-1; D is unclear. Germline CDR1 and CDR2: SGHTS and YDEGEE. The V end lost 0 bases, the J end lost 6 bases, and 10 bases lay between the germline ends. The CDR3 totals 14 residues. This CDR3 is CASSLAGLRNEQFF. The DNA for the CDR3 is TGTGCCAGCAGCTTGGCGGGTCTGCGCAATGAGCAGTTCTTC.

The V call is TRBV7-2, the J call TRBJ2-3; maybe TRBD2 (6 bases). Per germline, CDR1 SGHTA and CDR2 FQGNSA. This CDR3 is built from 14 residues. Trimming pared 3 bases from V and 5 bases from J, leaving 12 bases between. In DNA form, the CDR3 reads TGTGCCAGCAGCTTTGTCGGGAGAAGAGATACGCAGTATTTT. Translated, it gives CASSFVGRRDTQYF.

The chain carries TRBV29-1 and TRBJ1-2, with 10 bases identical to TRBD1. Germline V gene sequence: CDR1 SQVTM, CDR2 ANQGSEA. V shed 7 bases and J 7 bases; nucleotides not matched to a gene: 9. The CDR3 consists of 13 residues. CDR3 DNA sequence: TGCAGCGGAGGCGGGGACAGGGGAATTGGCTACACCTTC. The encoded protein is CSGGGDRGIGYTF.

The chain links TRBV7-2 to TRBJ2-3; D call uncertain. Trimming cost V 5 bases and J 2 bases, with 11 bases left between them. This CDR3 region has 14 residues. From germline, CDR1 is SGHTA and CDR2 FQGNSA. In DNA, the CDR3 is TGTGCCAGCAGCGCCCTGCCCACCACAGATACGCAGTATTTT. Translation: CASSALPTTDTQYF.

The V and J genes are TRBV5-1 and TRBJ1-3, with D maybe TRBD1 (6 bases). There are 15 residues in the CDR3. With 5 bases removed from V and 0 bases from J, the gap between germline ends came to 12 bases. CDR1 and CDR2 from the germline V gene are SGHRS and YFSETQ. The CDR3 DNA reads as TGCGCCAGCAGGTGGGACACAGCCTCTGGAAACACCATATATTTT. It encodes CASRWDTASGNTIYF.

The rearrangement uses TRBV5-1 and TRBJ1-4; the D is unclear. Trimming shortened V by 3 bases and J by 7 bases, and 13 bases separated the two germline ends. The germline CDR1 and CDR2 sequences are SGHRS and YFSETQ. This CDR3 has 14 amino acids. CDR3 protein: CASSYDLRGEKLFF. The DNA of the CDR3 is TGCGCCAGCAGCTACGATCTACGGGGTGAAAAACTGTTTTTT. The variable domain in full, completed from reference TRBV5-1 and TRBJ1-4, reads KAGVTQTPRYLIKTRGQQVTLSCSPISGHRSVSWYQQTPGQGLQFLFEYFSETQRNKGNFPGRFSGRQFSNSRSEMNVSTLELGDSALYLCASSYDLRGEKLFFGSGTQLSVL.

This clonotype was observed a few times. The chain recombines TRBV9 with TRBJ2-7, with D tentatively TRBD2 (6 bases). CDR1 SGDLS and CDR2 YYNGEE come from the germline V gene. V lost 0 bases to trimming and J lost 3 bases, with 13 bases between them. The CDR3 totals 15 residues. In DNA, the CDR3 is TGTGCCAGCAGCGTAGGCGCGGGACTCATCTACGAGCAGTACTTC. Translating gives CASSVGAGLIYEQYF.

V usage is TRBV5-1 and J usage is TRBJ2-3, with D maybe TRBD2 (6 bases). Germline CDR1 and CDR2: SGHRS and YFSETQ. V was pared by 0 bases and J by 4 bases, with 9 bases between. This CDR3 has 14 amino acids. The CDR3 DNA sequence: TGCGCCAGCAGCTTGGCTAGGGAGGCAGATACGCAGTATTTT. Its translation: CASSLAREADTQYF.

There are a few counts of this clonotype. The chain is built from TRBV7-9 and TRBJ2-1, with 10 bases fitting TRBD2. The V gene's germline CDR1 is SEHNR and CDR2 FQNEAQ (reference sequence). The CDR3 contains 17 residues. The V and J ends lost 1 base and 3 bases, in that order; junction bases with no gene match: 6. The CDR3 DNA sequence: TGTGCCAGCAGCTTAGTCGGACTAGCGGTAGTCTACAATGAGCAGTTCTTC. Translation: CASSLVGLAVVYNEQFF.

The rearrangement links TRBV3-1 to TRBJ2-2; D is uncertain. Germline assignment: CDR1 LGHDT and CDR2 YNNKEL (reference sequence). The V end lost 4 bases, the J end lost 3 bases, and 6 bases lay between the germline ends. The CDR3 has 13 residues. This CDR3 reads CASSRAHTGELFF. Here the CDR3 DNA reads TGTGCCAGCAGCCGGGCCCACACCGGGGAGCTGTTTTTT.

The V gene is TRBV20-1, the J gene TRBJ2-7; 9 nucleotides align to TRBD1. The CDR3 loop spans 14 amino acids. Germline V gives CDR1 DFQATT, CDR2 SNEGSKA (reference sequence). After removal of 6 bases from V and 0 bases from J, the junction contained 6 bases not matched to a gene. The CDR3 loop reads CSARNRGLSYEQYF. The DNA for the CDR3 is TGCAGTGCCCGAAACAGGGGGCTCTCCTACGAGCAGTACTTC.